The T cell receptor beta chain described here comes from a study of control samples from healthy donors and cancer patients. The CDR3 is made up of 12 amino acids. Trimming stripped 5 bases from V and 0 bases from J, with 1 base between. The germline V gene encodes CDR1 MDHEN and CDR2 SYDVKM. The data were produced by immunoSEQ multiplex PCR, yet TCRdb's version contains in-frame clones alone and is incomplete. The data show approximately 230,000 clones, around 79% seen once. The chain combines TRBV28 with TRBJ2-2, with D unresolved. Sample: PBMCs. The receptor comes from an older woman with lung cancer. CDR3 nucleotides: TGTGCCAGCAGTGCGAACACCGGGGAGCTGTTTTTT. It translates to CASSANTGELFF.